This T cell receptor (beta chain) is drawn from a study of cytomegalovirus exposure and HLA in healthy donors. Trimming left V 3 bases short and J 2 bases short, with 5 bases between. Germline V gives CDR1 MDHEN, CDR2 SYDVKM. The CDR3 spans 13 residues. Overall study findings and caveats: Overall, approximately 150 TCR beta chains were annotated as cytomegalovirus-associated. The classifier, whose performance was assessed in both the original and validation cohorts, reportedly diagnosed cytomegalovirus status with high specificity and sensitivity.

Separation from the roughly 600-subject first cohort characterized the roughly 120-subject validation cohort, to which the donors belonged. The assay was immunoSEQ multiplex PCR, and TCRdb's table has in-frame clones only and misses some. Of a few hundred thousand clones listed, roughly 88% are singletons. On this clone: Its cognate antigen is unknown.

The sequence came from a woman between 18 and 30 years old in good health and CMV-seronegative. The specimen was PBMCs. V and J are TRBV28 and TRBJ1-5; D is ambiguous. In DNA form, the CDR3 reads TGTGCCAGCAGTTTTGAGGGCAATCAGCCCCAGCATTTT. Encoded protein: CASSFEGNQPQHF.